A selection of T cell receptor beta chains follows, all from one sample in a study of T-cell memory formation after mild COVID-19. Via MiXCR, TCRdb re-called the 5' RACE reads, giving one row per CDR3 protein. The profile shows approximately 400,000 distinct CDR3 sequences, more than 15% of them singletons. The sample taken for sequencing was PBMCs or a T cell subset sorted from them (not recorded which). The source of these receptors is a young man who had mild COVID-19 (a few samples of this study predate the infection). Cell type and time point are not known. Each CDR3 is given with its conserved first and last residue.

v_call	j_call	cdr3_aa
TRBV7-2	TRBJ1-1	CASSGTGRTAFF
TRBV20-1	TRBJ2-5	CSAREEDSLQETQYF
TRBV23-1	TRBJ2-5	CASSNPNSTGGRFTKTQYF
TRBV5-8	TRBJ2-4	CASSPASIQYF
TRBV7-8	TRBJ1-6	CASSLTEQGLGSPLHF
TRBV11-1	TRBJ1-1	CASSGTWGTEAFF
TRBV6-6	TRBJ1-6	CASTPLRQGNSPLHF
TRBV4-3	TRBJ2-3	CASTPWASPTSTDTQYF
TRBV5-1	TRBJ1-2	CASSSEQGALYGYTF
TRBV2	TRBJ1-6	CASSSTGNSPLHF
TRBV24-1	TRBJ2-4	CATSDGPRDREVIQYF
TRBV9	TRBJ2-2	CASSVENRAVGELFF
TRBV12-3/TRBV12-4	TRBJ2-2	CASLPARGDSGELFF
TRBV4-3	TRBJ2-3	CASSQDPQRGGTDTQYF
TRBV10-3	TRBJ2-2	CAISESINTGELFF
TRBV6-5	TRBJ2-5	CASSYSVGQERKETQYF
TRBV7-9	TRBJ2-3	CASSEGVLTDTQYF
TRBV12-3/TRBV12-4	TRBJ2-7	CASSFSGRSYEQYF
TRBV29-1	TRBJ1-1	CSVVRDREAFF
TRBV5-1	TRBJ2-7	CASSLGGSGGSSYEQYF
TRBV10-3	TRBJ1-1	CAIRSTGSVNTEAFF
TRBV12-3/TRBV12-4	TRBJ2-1	CASSPSQGGTREQFF
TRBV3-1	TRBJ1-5	CASSQGGPPGYQPQHF
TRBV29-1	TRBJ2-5	CSAGGLAEETQYF
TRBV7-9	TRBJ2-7	CASSSLADEQYF
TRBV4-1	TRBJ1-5	CASSQEMGSNQPQHF
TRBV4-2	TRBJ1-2	CASSPTLGTGAKYGYTF
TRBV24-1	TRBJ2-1	CATSDFADRGANEQFF